This note documents a single TCR beta chain sequence. This sample was taken from a study of blood T cell repertoires in COVID-19. About the research overall: The study drew acute and convalescent COVID-19 samples from the United States, Italy and Spain. Sample material is recorded as cDNA or gDNA derived from T cells, B-cell-depleted T cells, or PBMCs.

In the original processing: By means of reference gene primer amplification, nucleated cell counts were estimated. Using immunoSEQ multiplex PCR, the repertoire was profiled, and TCRdb retains in-frame clones only, with some absent. From that table come the V and J calls and clone size; the DNA was used to work out D and trimming. Of around 32,000 clones listed, approximately 86% are singletons. The V gene's germline CDR1 is MNHEY and CDR2 SMNVEV (reference sequence). This CDR3 is built from 15 residues. The ends were cut back, 3 bases at V and 0 bases at J, with 9 bases in the middle. The chain links TRBV27 to TRBJ1-5; D call uncertain. This receptor was identified in a woman older than 75 with active or convalescent COVID-19. Sequenced input: peripheral blood. DNA of the CDR3: TGTGCCAGCAGTTTTGGCCACAATAGCAATCAGCCCCAGCATTTT. Translation gives CASSFGHNSNQPQHF.